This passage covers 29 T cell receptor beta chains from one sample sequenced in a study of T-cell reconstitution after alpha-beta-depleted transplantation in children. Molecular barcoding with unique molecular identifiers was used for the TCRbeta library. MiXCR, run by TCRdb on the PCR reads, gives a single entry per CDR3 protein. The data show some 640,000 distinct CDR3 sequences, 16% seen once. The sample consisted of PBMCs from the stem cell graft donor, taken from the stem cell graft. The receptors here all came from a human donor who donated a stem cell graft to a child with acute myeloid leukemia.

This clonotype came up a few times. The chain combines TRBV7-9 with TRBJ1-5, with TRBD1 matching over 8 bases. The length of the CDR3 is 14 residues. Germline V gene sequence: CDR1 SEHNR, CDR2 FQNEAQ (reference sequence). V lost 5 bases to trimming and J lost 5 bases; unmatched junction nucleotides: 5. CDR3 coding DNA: TGTGCCAGCAGCGTCACAGGGGGACATCAGCCCCAGCATTTT. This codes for CASSVTGGHQPQHF.

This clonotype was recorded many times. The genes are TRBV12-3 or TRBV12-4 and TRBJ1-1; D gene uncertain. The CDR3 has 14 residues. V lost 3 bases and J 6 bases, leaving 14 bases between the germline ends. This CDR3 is CASSLGPARPEAFF. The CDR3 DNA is TGTGCCAGCAGTTTGGGCCCCGCTCGCCCTGAAGCTTTCTTT.

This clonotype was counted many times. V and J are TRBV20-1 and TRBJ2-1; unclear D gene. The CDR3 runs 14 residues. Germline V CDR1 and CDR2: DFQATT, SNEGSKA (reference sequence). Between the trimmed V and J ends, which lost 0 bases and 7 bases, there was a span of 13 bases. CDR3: CSARDPVHRNEQFF. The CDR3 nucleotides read TGCAGTGCTAGAGATCCGGTCCACCGGAATGAGCAGTTCTTC.

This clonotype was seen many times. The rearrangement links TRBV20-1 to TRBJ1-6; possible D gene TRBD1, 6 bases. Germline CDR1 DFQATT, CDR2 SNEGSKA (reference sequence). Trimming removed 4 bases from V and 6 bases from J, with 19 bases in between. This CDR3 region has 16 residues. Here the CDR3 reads CSAKLHGGGANSPLHF. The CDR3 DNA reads TGCAGTGCTAAACTTCACGGGGGCGGAGCTAATTCACCCCTCCACTTT.

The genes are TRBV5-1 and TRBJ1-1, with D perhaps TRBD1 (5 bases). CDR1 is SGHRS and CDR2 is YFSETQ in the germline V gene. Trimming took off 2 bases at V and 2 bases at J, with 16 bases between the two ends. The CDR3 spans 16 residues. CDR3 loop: CASSLAGLAYNTEAFF. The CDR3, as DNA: TGCGCCAGCAGCTTAGCGGGGCTAGCTTACAACACTGAAGCTTTCTTT.

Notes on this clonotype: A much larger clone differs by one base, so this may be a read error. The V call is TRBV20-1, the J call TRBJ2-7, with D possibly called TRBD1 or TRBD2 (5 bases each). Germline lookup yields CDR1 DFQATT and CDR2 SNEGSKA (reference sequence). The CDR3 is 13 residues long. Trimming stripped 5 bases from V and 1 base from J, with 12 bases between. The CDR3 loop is CSARGTHSYEQYF. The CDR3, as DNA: TGCAGTGCTCGGGGCACCCATTCCTACGAGCAGTACTTC.

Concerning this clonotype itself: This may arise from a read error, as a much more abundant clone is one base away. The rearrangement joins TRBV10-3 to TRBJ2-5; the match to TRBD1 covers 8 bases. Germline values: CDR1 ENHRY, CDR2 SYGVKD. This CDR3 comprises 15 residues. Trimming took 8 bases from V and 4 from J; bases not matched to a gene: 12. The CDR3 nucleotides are TGTGCCATCGGTGGGACAGGTCATGACCTAGAGACCCAGTACTTC. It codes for CAIGGTGHDLETQYF.

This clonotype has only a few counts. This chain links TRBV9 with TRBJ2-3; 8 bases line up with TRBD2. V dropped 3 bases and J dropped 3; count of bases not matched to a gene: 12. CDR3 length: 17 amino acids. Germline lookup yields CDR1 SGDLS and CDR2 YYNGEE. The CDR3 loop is CASSGLRGGGTTDTQYF. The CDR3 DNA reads TGTGCCAGCAGCGGTCTAAGGGGCGGGGGGACGACAGATACGCAGTATTTT. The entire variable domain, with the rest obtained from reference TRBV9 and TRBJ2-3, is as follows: DSGVTQTPKHLITATGQRVTLRCSPRSGDLSVYWYQQSLDQGLQFLIQYYNGEERAKGNILERFSAQQFPDLHSELNLSSLELGDSALYFCASSGLRGGGTTDTQYFGPGTRLTVL.

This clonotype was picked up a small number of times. The DNA for the CDR3 is TGCAGCGTGCCAGGGGCCAGCTCCTACAATGAGCAGTTCTTC. Translation: CSVPGASSYNEQFF. The V and J genes are TRBV29-1 and TRBJ2-1, with D possibly matching TRBD1 (6 bases). Trimming pared 6 bases from V and 0 bases from J, leaving 12 bases between. This CDR3 region has 14 residues. CDR1 is SQVTM, CDR2 ANQGSEA, per germline.

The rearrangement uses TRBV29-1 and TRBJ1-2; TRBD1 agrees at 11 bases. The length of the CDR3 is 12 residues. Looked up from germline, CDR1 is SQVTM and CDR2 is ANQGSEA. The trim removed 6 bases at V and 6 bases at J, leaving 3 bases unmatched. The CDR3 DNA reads TGCAGCGTGTGGACAGGGGGCGATGGCTACACCTTC. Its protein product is CSVWTGGDGYTF. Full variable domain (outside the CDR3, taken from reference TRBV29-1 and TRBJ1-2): SAVISQKPSRDICQRGTSLTIQCQVDSQVTMMFWYRQQPGQSLTLIATANQGSEATYESGFVIDKFPISRPNLTFSTLTVSNMSPEDSSIYLCSVWTGGDGYTFGSGTRLTVV.

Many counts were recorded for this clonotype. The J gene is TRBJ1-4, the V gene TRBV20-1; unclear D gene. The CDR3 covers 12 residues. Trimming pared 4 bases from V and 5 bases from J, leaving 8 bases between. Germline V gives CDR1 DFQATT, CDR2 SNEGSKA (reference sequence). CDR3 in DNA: TGCAGTGCTACCAGCGGGAATGAAAAACTGTTTTTT. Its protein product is CSATSGNEKLFF.

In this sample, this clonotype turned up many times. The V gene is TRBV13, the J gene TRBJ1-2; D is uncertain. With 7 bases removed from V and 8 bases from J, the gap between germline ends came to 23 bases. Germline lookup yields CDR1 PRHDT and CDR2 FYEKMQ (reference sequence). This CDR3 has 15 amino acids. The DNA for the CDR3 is TGTGCCAGCACCAAAGCCCCGATGGGGAGTCAGGGCTACACCTTC. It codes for CASTKAPMGSQGYTF.

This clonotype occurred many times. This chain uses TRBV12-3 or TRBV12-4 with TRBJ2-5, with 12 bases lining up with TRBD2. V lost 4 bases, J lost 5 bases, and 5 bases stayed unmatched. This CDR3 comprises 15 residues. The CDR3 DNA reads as TGTGCCAGCAGTTCACCGGGACTAGCGGGTGAGACCCAGTACTTC. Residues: CASSSPGLAGETQYF.

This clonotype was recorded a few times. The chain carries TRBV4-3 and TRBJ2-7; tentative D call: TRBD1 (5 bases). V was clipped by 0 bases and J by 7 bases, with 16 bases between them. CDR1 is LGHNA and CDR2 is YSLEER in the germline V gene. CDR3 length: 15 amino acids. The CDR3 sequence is CASSQDRTPVGEQYF. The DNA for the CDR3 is TGCGCCAGCAGCCAAGACCGGACACCCGTCGGGGAGCAGTACTTC.

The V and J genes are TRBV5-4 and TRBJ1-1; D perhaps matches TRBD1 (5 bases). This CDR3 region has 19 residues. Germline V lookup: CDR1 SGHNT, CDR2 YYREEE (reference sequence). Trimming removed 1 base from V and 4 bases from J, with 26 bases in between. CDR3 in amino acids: CASSLTRGVRVTPTTEAFF. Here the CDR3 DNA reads TGTGCCAGCAGCTTGACGAGGGGAGTCAGGGTAACCCCCACCACTGAAGCTTTCTTT.

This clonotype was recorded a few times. CDR3 loop: CASGGLAVAGELFF. The CDR3 region has the DNA TGTGCCAGCGGGGGACTAGCGGTTGCCGGGGAGCTGTTTTTT. This chain uses TRBV25-1 with TRBJ2-2, with TRBD2 matching over 11 bases. Germline V lookup: CDR1 MGHDK, CDR2 SYGVNS. The CDR3 covers 14 residues. V lost 8 bases to trimming and J lost 6 bases; unmatched junction nucleotides: 5.

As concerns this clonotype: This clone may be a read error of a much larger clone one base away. Here the CDR3 DNA reads TGCAGTGCGCCGAATTGGGACAGGCCAGCCACCCGCTCCTATGGCTACACCTTC. Translation gives CSAPNWDRPATRSYGYTF. The gene calls are TRBV20-1 and TRBJ1-2, with 8 bases identical to TRBD1. V was pared by 6 bases and J by 4 bases, with 22 bases of the junction left unmatched. CDR1 DFQATT and CDR2 SNEGSKA come from the germline V gene (reference sequence). There are 18 residues in the CDR3.

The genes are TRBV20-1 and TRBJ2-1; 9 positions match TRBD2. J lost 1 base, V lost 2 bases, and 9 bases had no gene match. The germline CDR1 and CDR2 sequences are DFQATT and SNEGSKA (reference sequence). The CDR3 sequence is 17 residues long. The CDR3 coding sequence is TGCAGTGCTAGACGACTAGCGGACCCCCCTTCCTACAATGAGCAGTTCTTC. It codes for CSARRLADPPSYNEQFF.

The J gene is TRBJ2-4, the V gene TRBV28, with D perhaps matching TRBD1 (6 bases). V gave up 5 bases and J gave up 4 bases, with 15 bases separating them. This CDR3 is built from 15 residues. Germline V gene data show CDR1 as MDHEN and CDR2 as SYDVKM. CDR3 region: CASSLTGQGKNIQYF. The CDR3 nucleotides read TGTGCCAGCAGTCTAACTGGGCAGGGGAAAAACATTCAGTACTTC.

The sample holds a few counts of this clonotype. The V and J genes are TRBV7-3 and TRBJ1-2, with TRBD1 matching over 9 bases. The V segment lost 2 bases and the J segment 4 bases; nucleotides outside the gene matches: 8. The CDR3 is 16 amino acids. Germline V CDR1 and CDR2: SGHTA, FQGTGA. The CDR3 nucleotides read TGTGCCAGCAGCTTAGCCCCGGGACAGGGAAGCTATGGCTACACCTTC. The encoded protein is CASSLAPGQGSYGYTF.

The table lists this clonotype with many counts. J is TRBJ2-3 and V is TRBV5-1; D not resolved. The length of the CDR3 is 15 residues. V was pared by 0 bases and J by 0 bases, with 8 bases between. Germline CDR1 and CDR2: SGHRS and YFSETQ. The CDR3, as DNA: TGCGCCAGCAGCTTGGAACGGGCTAGCACAGATACGCAGTATTTT. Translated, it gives CASSLERASTDTQYF.

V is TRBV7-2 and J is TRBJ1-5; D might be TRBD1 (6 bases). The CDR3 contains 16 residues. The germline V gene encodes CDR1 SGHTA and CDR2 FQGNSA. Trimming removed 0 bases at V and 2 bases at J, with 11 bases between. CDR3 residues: CASSLARAGGNQPQHF. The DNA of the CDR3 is TGTGCCAGCAGCTTAGCTAGAGCAGGGGGCAATCAGCCCCAGCATTTT. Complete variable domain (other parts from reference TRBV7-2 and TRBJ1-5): GAGVSQSPSNKVTEKGKDVELRCDPISGHTALYWYRQSLGQGLEFLIYFQGNSAPDKSGLPSDRFSAERTGGSVSTLTIQRTQQEDSAVYLCASSLARAGGNQPQHFGDGTRLSIL.

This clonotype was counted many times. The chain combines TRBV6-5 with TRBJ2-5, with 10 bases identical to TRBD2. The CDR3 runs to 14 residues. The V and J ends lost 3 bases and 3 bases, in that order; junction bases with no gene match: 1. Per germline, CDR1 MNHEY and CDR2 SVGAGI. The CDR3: CASSYLAGEETQYF. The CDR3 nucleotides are TGTGCCAGCAGTTATCTAGCGGGAGAAGAGACCCAGTACTTC.

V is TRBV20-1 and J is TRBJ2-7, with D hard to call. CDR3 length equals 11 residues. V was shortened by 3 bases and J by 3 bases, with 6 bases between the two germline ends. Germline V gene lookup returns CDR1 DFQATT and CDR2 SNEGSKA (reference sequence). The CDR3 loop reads CSASAGYEQYV. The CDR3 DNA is TGCAGTGCTAGCGCAGGCTACGAGCAGTACGTC.

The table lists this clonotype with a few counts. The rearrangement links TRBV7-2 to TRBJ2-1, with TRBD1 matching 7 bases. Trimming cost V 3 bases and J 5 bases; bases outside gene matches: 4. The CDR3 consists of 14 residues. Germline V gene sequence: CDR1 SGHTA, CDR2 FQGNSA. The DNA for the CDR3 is TGTGCCAGCAGCTTGGGACAGCAGAACAATGAGCAGTTCTTC. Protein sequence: CASSLGQQNNEQFF.

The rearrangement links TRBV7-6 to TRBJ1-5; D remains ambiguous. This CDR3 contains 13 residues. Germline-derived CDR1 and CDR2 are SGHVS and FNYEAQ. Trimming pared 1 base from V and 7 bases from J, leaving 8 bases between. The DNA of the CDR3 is TGTGCCAGCAGCTTAGAGACGGGCCAGCCCCAGCATTTT. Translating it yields CASSLETGQPQHF.

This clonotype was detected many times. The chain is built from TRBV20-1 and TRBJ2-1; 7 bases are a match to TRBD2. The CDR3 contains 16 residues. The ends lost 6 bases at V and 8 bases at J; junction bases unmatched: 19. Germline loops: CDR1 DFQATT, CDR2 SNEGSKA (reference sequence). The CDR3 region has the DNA TGCAGTGCCCAATTAGCGGGCTCTGACGAGTTGGATGAGCAGTTCTTC. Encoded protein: CSAQLAGSDELDEQFF.

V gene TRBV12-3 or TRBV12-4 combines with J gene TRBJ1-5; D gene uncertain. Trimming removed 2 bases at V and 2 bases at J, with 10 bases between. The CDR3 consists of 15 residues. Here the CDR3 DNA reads TGTGCCAGCAGTTTAAGCGCGCATGGCAATCAGCCCCAGCATTTT. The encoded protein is CASSLSAHGNQPQHF.

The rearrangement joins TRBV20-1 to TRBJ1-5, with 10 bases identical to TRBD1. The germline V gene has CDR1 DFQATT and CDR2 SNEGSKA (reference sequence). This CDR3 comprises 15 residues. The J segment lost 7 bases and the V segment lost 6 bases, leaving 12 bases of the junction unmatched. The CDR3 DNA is TGCAGTGCCCTCCCGACAGGGGGCTTGGGACAGCCCCAGCATTTT. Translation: CSALPTGGLGQPQHF.